This T cell receptor beta chain was identified during a study of blood T cells in healthy people across ages. Study-wide context: There was about one barcoded beta molecule captured by template switching per two T cells. Overall study results and limits: Diversity estimates from one million T cells were considered underestimates. Older age went with lower TCR beta diversity per million T cells, in a roughly linear way.

As concerns this clonotype: Its target is not known.

Through a sample-barcoded 5' primer and a J-beta primer mix, a second PCR was run for roughly 7 to 11 cycles. MiXCR, run by TCRdb on the 5' RACE reads, gives a single entry per CDR3 protein. The sample yields about 670,000 distinct CDR3 sequences, about 50% seen once. V dropped 5 bases and J dropped 10 bases, with 15 bases sitting between them. The CDR3 runs 12 residues. The V gene's germline CDR1 is DFQATT and CDR2 SNEGSKA (reference sequence). The sequencing input was blood. This chain joins TRBV20-1 and TRBJ2-1; D possibly matches TRBD1 or TRBD2 (6 bases each). This TCR was sampled from a woman of 80 years or more in good health. The CDR3 sequence: CSAEGGSREQFF. The CDR3, as DNA: TGCAGTGCTGAGGGGGGTAGTCGGGAGCAGTTCTTC.